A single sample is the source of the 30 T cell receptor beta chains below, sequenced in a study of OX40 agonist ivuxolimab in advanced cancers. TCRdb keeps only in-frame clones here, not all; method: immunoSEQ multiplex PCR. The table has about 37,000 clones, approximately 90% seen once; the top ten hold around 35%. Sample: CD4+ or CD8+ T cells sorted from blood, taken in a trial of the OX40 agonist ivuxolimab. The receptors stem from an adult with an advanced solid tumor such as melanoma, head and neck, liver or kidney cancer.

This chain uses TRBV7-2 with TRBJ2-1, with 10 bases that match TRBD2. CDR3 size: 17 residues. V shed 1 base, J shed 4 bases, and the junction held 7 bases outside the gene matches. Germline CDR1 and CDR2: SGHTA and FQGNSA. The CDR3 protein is CASSLGSGRAYYNEQFF. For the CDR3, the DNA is TGTGCCAGCAGCTTAGGCAGCGGGAGGGCGTATTACAATGAGCAGTTCTTC. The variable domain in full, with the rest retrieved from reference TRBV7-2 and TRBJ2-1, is GAGVSQSPSNKVTEKGKDVELRCDPISGHTALYWYRQSLGQGLEFLIYFQGNSAPDKSGLPSDRFSAERTGGSVSTLTIQRTQQEDSAVYLCASSLGSGRAYYNEQFFGPGTRLTVL.

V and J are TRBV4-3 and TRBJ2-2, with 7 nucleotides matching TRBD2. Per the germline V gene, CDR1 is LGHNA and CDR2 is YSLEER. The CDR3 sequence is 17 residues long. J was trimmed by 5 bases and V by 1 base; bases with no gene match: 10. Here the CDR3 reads CASSQALKGGMTGELFF. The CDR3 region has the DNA TGCGCCAGCAGCCAAGCCTTAAAGGGAGGGATGACCGGGGAGCTGTTTTTT.

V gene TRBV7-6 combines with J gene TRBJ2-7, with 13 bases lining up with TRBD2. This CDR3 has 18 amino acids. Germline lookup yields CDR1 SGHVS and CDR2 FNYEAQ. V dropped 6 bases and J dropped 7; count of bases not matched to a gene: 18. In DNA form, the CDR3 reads TGTGCCAGCAGTCCTGGACTAGCGGGAGAGTGGGAGGCTAGAGAGCAGTACTTC. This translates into CASSPGLAGEWEAREQYF.

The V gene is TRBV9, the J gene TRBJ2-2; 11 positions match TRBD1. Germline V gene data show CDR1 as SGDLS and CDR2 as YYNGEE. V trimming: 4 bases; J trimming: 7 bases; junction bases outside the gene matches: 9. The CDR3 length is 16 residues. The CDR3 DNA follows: TGTGCCAGCAGCCCTCGGGACAGGGGGACGATCGGGGAGCTGTTTTTT. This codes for CASSPRDRGTIGELFF.

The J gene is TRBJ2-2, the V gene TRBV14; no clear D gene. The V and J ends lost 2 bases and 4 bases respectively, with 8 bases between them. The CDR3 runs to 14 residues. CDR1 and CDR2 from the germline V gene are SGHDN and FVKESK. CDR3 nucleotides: TGTGCCAGCAGCCAACTAGTGAGCACCGGGGAGCTGTTTTTT. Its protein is CASSQLVSTGELFF.

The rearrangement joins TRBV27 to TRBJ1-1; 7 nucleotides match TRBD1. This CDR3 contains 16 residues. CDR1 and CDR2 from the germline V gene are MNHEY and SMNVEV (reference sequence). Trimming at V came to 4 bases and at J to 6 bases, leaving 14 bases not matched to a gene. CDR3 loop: CASSSWPGQGDSEAFF. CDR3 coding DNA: TGTGCCAGCAGTTCTTGGCCCGGGCAGGGGGACTCTGAAGCTTTCTTT.

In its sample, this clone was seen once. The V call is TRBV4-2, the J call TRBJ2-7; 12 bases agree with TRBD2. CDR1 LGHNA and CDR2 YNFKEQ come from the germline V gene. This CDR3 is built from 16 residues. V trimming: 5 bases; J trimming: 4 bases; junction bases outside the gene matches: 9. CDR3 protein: CASSLGTSGRFYEQYF. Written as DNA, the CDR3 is TGTGCCAGCAGCTTAGGTACTAGCGGGAGGTTTTACGAGCAGTACTTC.

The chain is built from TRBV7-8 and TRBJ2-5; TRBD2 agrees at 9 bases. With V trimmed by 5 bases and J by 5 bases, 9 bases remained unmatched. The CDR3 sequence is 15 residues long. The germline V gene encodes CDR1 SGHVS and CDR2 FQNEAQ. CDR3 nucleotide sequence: TGTGCCAGCAGCCTCGGGACTAGCCGGGCCGAGACCCAGTACTTC. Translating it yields CASSLGTSRAETQYF.

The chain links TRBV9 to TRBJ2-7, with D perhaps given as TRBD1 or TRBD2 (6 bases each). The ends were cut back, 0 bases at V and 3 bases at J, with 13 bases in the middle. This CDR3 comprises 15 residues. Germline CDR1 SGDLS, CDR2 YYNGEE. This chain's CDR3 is CASSVEGGAIYEQYF. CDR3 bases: TGTGCCAGCAGCGTAGAGGGGGGCGCGATCTACGAGCAGTACTTC.

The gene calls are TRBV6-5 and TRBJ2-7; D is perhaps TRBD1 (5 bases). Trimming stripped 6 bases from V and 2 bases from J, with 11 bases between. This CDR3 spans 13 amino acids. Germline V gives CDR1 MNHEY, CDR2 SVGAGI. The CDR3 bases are TGTGCCAGCAGAGACAGTTTCGCCTACGAGCAGTACTTC. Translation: CASRDSFAYEQYF.

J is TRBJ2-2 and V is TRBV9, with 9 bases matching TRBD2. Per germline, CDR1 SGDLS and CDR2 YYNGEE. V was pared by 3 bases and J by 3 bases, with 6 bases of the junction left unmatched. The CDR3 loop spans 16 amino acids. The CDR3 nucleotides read TGTGCCAGCAGCGGGAGCGGGAGGTTGTACACCGGGGAGCTGTTTTTT. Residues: CASSGSGRLYTGELFF.

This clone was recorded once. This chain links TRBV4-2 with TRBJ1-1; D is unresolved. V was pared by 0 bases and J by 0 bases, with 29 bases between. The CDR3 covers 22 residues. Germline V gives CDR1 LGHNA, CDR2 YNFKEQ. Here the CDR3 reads CASSQEKTIRGHPIRMNTEAFF. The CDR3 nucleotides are TGTGCCAGCAGCCAAGAGAAGACGATACGAGGGCACCCAATACGCATGAACACTGAAGCTTTCTTT.

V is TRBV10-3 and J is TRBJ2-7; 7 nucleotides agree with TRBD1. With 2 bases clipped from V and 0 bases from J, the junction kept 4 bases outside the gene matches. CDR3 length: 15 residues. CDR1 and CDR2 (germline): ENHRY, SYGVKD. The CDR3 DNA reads TGTGCCATCAGTGAGCCGGGACAGCACTCCTACGAGCAGTACTTC. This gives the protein CAISEPGQHSYEQYF.

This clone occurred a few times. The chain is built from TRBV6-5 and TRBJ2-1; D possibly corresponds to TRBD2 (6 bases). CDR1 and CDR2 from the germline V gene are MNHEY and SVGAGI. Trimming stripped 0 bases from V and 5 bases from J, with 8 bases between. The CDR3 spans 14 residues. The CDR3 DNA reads TGTGCCAGCAGTTACTCGGGACTGGACAATGAGCAGTTCTTC. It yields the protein CASSYSGLDNEQFF.

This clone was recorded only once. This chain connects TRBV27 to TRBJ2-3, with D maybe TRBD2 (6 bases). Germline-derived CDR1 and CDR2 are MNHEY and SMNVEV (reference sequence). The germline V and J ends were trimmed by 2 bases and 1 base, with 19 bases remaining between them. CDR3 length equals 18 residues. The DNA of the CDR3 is TGTGCCAGCAGTTTAAGTTTCTGGGGCGGGATGGGCACAGATACGCAGTATTTT. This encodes CASSLSFWGGMGTDTQYF.

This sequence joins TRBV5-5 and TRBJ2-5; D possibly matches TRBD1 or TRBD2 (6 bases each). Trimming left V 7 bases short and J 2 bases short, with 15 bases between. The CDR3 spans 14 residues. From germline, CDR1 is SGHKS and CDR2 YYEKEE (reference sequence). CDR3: CASGGDILQETQYF. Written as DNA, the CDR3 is TGTGCCAGCGGAGGGGACATACTACAAGAGACCCAGTACTTC.

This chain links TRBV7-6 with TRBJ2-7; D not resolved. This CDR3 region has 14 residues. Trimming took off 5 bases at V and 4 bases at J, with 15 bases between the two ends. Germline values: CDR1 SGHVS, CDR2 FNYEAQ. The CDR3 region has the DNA TGTGCCAGCAGCCTCTCCGGATCTCTTTACGAGCAGTACTTC. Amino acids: CASSLSGSLYEQYF.

The CDR3 region is CASSRANGNTIYF. CDR3 sequence (DNA): TGTGCCAGCAGTCGCGCGAATGGAAACACCATATATTTT. This chain uses TRBV14 with TRBJ1-3; D unresolved. This CDR3 spans 13 amino acids. CDR1 and CDR2 (germline): SGHDN, FVKESK. Between the trimmed V and J ends, which lost 6 bases and 3 bases, there was a span of 9 bases.

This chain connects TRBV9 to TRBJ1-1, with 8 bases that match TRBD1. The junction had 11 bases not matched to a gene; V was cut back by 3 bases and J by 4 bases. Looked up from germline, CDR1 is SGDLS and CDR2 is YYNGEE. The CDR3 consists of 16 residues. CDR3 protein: CASSAAGGFPTTEAFF. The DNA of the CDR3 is TGTGCCAGCAGCGCAGCAGGGGGCTTTCCGACCACTGAAGCTTTCTTT.

CDR3 bases: TGTGCCAGCAGTTCCCATCGGACAGGGGGTATGGGGAGACCCCTCCACTTT. This gives the protein CASSSHRTGGMGRPLHF. V gene TRBV28 combines with J gene TRBJ1-6, with 10 bases lining up with TRBD1. Trimming at V came to 4 bases and at J to 12 bases, leaving 15 bases not matched to a gene. Germline V gene lookup returns CDR1 MDHEN and CDR2 SYDVKM. This CDR3 region has 17 residues.

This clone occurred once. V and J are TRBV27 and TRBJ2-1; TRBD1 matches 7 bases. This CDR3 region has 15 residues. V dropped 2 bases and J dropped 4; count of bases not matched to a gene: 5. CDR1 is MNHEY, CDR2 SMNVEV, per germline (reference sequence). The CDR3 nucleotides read TGTGCCAGCAGTTTAACGGGACAGCTATACAATGAGCAGTTCTTC. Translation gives CASSLTGQLYNEQFF.

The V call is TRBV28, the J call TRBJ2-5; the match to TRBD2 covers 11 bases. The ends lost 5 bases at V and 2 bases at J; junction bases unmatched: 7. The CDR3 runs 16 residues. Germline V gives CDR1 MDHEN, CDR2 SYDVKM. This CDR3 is CASSIIAGGRQETQYF. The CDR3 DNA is TGTGCCAGCAGTATCATAGCGGGAGGGCGGCAAGAGACCCAGTACTTC.

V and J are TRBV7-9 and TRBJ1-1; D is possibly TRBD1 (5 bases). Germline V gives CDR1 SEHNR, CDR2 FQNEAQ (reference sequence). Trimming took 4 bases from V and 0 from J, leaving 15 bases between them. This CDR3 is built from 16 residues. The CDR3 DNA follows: TGTGCCAGCAGCTCCCGTGGGGGTCCGATGAACACTGAAGCTTTCTTT. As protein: CASSSRGGPMNTEAFF.

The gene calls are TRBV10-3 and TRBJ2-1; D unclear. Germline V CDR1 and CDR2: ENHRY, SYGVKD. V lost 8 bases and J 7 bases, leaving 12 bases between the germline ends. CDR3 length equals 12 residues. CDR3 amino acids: CAIARSWNEQFF. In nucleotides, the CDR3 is TGTGCCATCGCCAGGAGCTGGAATGAGCAGTTCTTC.

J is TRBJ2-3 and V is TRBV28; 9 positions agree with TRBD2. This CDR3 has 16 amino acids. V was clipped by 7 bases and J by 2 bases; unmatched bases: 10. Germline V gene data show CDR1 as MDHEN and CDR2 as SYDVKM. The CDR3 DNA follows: TGTGCCAGCACCGATAGCGGGAGAAATTCCACAGATACGCAGTATTTT. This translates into CASTDSGRNSTDTQYF.

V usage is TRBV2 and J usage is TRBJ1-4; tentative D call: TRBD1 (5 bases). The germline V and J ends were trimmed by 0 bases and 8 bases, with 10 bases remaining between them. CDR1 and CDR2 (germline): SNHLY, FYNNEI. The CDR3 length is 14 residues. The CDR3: CASSEAGPLEKLFF. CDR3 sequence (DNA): TGTGCCAGCAGTGAAGCGGGGCCCCTAGAAAAACTGTTTTTT.

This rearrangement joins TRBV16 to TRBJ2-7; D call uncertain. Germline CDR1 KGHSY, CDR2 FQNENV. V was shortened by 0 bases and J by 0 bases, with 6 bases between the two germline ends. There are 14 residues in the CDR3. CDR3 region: CASSQSGPSYEQYF. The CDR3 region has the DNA TGTGCCAGCAGCCAATCTGGTCCCTCCTACGAGCAGTACTTC.

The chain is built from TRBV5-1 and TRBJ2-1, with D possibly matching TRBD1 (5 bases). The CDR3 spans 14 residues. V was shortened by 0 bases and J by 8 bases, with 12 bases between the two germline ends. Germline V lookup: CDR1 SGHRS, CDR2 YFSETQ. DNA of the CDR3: TGCGCCAGCAGCTTGGTAGGGGAACACGATGAGCAGTTCTTC. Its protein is CASSLVGEHDEQFF.

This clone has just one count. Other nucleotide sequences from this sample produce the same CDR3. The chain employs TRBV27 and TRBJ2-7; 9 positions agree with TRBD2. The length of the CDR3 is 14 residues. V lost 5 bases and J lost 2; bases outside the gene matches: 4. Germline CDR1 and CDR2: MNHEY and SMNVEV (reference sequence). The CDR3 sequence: CASSLQRGAYEQYF. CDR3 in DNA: TGTGCCAGCAGTCTGCAGCGGGGGGCCTACGAGCAGTACTTC.

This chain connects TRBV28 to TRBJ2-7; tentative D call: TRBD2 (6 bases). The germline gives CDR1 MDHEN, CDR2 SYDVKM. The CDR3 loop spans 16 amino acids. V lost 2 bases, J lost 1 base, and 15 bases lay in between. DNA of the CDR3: TGTGCCAGCAGTTTAATGGGAGGATCGACTTCCTACGAGCAGTACTTC. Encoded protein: CASSLMGGSTSYEQYF.